This T cell receptor beta chain was recorded in a study of type 1 regulatory T cells. Study-level background: This in vitro CD4 product, T-allo10, is enriched for Tr1 cells and alloantigen-specific.

To note about this clonotype: The antigen remains undetermined.

Study results and limitations: Compared with non-type 1 regulatory T cells, type 1 regulatory T cells showed a more restricted TCR repertoire.

One entry per CDR3 protein results from TCRdb running MiXCR on the reads. The table includes roughly 71,000 distinct CDR3 sequences, more than 20% detected once. This receptor was obtained from a human donor in good health. The sample comprised cultured type 1 regulatory T (Tr1) cells, either the whole culture or a sorted fraction (not recorded which).

The CDR3, as DNA: TGTGCCTGGAGTCTACGTAAGGGGGTCATGAACACTGAAGCTTTCTTT. Its translation is CAWSLRKGVMNTEAFF. The chain joins TRBV30 to TRBJ1-1, with D perhaps TRBD1 (6 bases). The CDR3 is 16 amino acids. The germline CDR1 and CDR2 sequences are GTSNPN and SVGIG (reference sequence). V lost 2 bases and J 0 bases, leaving 16 bases between the germline ends.